The following is a TCR beta chain sequence with its context. The data stem from a study of T cell changes during pregnancy in multiple sclerosis. Generated by immunoSEQ multiplex PCR, the TCRdb table keeps only in-frame clones and is missing some. The sample shows approximately 57,000 clones, roughly nine tenths of them seen only once. Germline V CDR1 and CDR2: MRHNA, SNTAGT. V lost 4 bases and J 6 bases, leaving 11 bases between the germline ends. The CDR3 contains 13 residues. Sequenced here: CD4+ T cells from peripheral blood mononuclear cells, sampled in the second trimester of pregnancy. The chain links TRBV6-4 to TRBJ2-3, with D maybe TRBD1 (6 bases). The TCR comes from a female donor with multiple sclerosis, enrolled in a pregnancy study. The CDR3 loop reads CASSVGQRDTQYF. DNA for the CDR3: TGTGCCAGCAGTGTAGGACAGCGGGATACGCAGTATTTT.